One sample yielded the 3 T cell receptor beta chains listed below, sequenced in a study of identifying expanded T cells in peripheral blood. TCRdb's table, derived via immunoSEQ multiplex PCR, lists solely in-frame clones and lacks some. The data show 95,000 to 100,000 clones, around 88% seen once. The sample was blood. These receptors were obtained from a person between 18 and 69 years old in good health.

V gene TRBV4-2 combines with J gene TRBJ2-5; 13 bases align to TRBD2. Unmatched junction bases numbered 8, after V lost 0 bases and J lost 4 bases. The CDR3 has 18 residues. Germline-derived CDR1 and CDR2 are LGHNA and YNFKEQ. This chain's CDR3 is CASSQETSGGDLRETQYF. CDR3 coding DNA: TGTGCCAGCAGCCAAGAAACTAGCGGGGGGGACTTGAGAGAGACCCAGTACTTC.

V and J are TRBV6-1 and TRBJ2-7, with D perhaps matching TRBD1 or TRBD2 (6 bases each). Per the germline V gene, CDR1 is MNHNS and CDR2 is SASEGT. V was pared by 0 bases and J by 12 bases, with 12 bases between. The CDR3 extends over 12 amino acids. CDR3 amino acids: CASSEAPRGRYF. For the CDR3, the DNA is TGTGCCAGCAGTGAAGCGCCCCGGGGGCGGTACTTC.

J is TRBJ2-3 and V is TRBV9; TRBD1 agrees at 8 bases. Germline CDR1 and CDR2: SGDLS and YYNGEE. The J segment lost 6 bases and the V segment lost 0 bases, leaving 6 bases of the junction unmatched. The CDR3 runs to 15 residues. CDR3 loop: CASSVEGTGRDTQYF. CDR3 bases: TGTGCCAGCAGCGTAGAAGGGACAGGTAGGGATACGCAGTATTTT.